The sequence of this T cell receptor beta chain was determined in a study of Graves' ophthalmopathy and Graves' hyperthyroidism. RNA transcripts served as template for amplifying TCR beta CDR3 sequences. HTBI-primed first-round RT-PCR preceded second-round multiplex PCR. TCRdb recomputed calls from the multiplex PCR reads with MiXCR, one row per CDR3 protein. Seen here are about 400,000 distinct CDR3 sequences, 15% to 20% observed once, and the top ten hold around 1.4%. Trimming took 1 base from V and 6 from J; bases not matched to a gene: 6. The V gene's germline CDR1 is SGHTA and CDR2 FQGNSA. The CDR3 is 15 amino acids. This clonotype was seen more than once but under ten times.

This sequence was found in a young woman with Graves' ophthalmopathy. The sequencing input was peripheral blood. The chain employs TRBV7-2 and TRBJ2-5; 9 positions agree with TRBD2. The CDR3 protein is CASSLGGGGVQTQYF. CDR3 nucleotide sequence: TGTGCCAGCAGCTTAGGCGGCGGGGGGGTACAGACCCAGTACTTC.